This TCR beta chain was recovered during a study of cytomegalovirus exposure and HLA in healthy donors. General study points: Within an earlier analysis, most TCR beta V segments proved productive either about 90% or about 30% of the time.

Trimming at V came to 7 bases and at J to 3 bases, leaving 7 bases not matched to a gene. CDR3 length: 14 amino acids. From germline, CDR1 is MDHEN and CDR2 SYDVKM. With respect to this clone: Its antigen is currently unknown.

Researchers ran the PCR with 60 Vbeta and 13 Jbeta primers. The repertoire was sequenced with immunoSEQ multiplex PCR; TCRdb's copy has only in-frame clones and lacks some. The sample consists of roughly 140,000 clones, about four fifths of them appearing once. This clonotype was sampled from a man aged 40-49 years in good health and CMV-seronegative. The V call is TRBV28, the J call TRBJ1-1, with 8 bases lining up with TRBD1. The material sequenced was PBMCs. This chain's CDR3 is CASTEPGQDTEAFF. The CDR3 nucleotides are TGTGCCAGCACTGAACCGGGACAGGACACTGAAGCTTTCTTT.